The following is a T cell receptor beta chain sequence with its context. There is no known antigen for this receptor. The junction does not match germline at one end; this may be a read error. The sample belongs to a study of blood T cell repertoires in COVID-19 (dated by TCRdb to 2018 to 2021). Context from the whole study: Samples from collaborators originated in the United States, Italy and Spain and spanned both the acute and convalescent phases of COVID-19. Where HLA class I and class II types were available, the types were taken from metadata supplied by the sample provider, not from assay-based typing. A freely available public database, intended as a resource for researchers studying the immune response to SARS-CoV-2, is where the repertoires were released. The dataset comprised deeply sampled blood TCRbeta repertoires from subjects exposed to, actively infected with, or recovered from COVID-19. Samples came from the ongoing ImmuneRACE study (first 160 participants) plus 1,254 subjects from 6 global collaborators. The sample metadata nearly always contained a de-identified subject ID, COVID-19 status, age in years and sex. The prospective study material was composed of cDNA or gDNA derived from T cells, B-cell-depleted T cells, or PBMCs.

From the germline V gene, CDR1 is MNHEY and CDR2 is SVGAGI. The CDR3 runs 15 amino acids, cysteine and phenylalanine included. Here the CDR3 DNA is all that survives: 45 bases in frame from base 1. TCRbeta CDR3 regions were amplified from genomic DNA by means of the immunoSEQ Assay, a bias-controlled multiplex PCR. Per the source publication's procedure: Within the assay, amplification of reference gene primers was used to estimate how many nucleated cells each sample contained. To quantify the absolute abundance of each unique TCRbeta CDR3 rearrangement, sequence reads were collapsed and filtered. For each sample, productive Simpson clonality was calculated by taking the square root of Simpson's diversity index across productive rearrangements. The table was pulled from immuneACCESS by TCRdb, which kept in-frame rearrangements only. Such tables lose some clones; where checked, under half of the loss comes from unresolved V genes, and the rest has no known cause. The V and J calls and the clone size are those of that table, but D and trimming were determined from the DNA. The sample records 400,000 or so clones, 70% to 90% of which are singletons. The ten largest clones represent 2.5% to 3.5% of the sample.

Summary of the overall study and its limitations: The amount of clinical and demographic metadata varied by source and participant and was provided uncurated.

Whole blood was collected in K2EDTA tubes by collaborating institutions according to the institutions' own protocols. For TCRbeta analysis, collaborators shipped samples in one of three forms: frozen whole blood, isolated PBMCs, or DNA extracted from either of those sample types. The specimen was peripheral blood. Recombination joined TRBV6-5 with TRBJ2-1, with 8 bases in between that match TRBD2. The origin of this receptor is a human donor in a cohort sampled during active COVID-19. The CDR3 protein is CASRNREGLPNEQFF. The DNA reads TGTGCCAGCAGGAACCGGGAGGGCCTCCCCAATGAGCAATTCTTC.